This T cell receptor (beta chain) was identified in a study of T cell responses to AZD1222 COVID-19 vaccine. General observations from the study: Females outnumbered males among donors, who were mostly white British; clonal diversity was possibly underestimated.

Of note for this clone: Its antigen is unknown.

Clones were read by immunoSEQ multiplex PCR, and TCRdb kept only the in-frame ones, dropping some. The profile shows around 50,000 clones, 75% to 90% of them singletons. This CDR3 is built from 16 residues. CDR1 is SGHRS, CDR2 YFSETQ, per germline. The V and J ends lost 4 bases and 0 bases respectively, with 15 bases between them. The input for sequencing was peripheral blood, taken on day 0 of AZD1222 vaccination. The source is an adult in good health. The chain recombines TRBV5-1 with TRBJ2-3; tentatively, D is TRBD2 (6 bases). This CDR3 reads CASSPMGGSSTDTQYF. CDR3 DNA: TGCGCCAGCAGCCCCATGGGAGGATCTAGCACAGATACGCAGTATTTT.